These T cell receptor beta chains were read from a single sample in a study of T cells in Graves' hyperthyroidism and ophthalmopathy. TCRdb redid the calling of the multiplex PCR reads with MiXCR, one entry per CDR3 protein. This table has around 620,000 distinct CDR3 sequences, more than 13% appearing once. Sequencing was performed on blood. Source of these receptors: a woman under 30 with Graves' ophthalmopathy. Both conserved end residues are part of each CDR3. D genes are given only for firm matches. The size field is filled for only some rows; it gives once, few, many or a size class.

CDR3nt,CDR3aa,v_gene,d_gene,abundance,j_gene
TGTGCCAGCAGCGGACAGTCAACGGGAAACACCATATATTTT,CASSGQSTGNTIYF,TRBV9,-,few,TRBJ1-3
TGTGCCAGCATTGACAGGGGGCCAGAGACCCAGTACTTC,CASIDRGPETQYF,TRBV6-1,TRBD1,many,TRBJ2-5
TGTGCCAGCAGTTTAAGCGGGAGGGCCCGGGAGCAGTTCTTC,CASSLSGRAREQFF,TRBV6-2/TRBV6-3,TRBD2,few,TRBJ2-1
TGTGCCAGCAGTAGTGGACAGCTACGTAACTATGGCTACACCTTC,CASSSGQLRNYGYTF,TRBV6-1,-,few,TRBJ1-2
TGTGCCACCAGTGGTCCCGTATCCACAGATACGCAGTATTTT,CATSGPVSTDTQYF,TRBV24-1,-,few,TRBJ2-3
TGTGCCTGGAACGGGGGGCCCTACGAGCAGTACTTC,CAWNGGPYEQYF,TRBV30,-,many,TRBJ2-7
TGCAGTGCTAGAGACCCGAAGGGAGGGACAGGGGGCAATGAGCAGTTCTTC,CSARDPKGGTGGNEQFF,TRBV20-1,TRBD1,many,TRBJ2-1
TGTGCCAGCAGCTTCGGTGGCTCGCGAAATGAGCAGTTCTTC,CASSFGGSRNEQFF,TRBV5-8,-,many,TRBJ2-1
TGTGCCAGTAGTATATATCCCCAGGAGTTGAACACTGAAGCTTTCTTT,CASSIYPQELNTEAFF,TRBV19,-,few,TRBJ1-1
TGTGCCAGCAGCTTATGGGGGCCCGGTGGGGGTGAGCAGTACTTC,CASSLWGPGGGEQYF,TRBV12-3/TRBV12-4,-,many,TRBJ2-7
TGTGCCAGTAGTACTAACAGGCTAAGCTCTGGGGCCAACGTCCTGACTTTC,CASSTNRLSSGANVLTF,TRBV19,-,-,TRBJ2-6
TGCGCCAGCAGCCAAGATCGGCAGGGGGCGAACACCGGGGAGCTGTTTTTT,CASSQDRQGANTGELFF,TRBV4-3,TRBD1,few,TRBJ2-2
TGTGCCAGCAGCCAAGATTTCTCGCAGGCCATATATTTT,CASSQDFSQAIYF,TRBV4-2,-,few,TRBJ1-3
TGTGCCAGCAGATCCACCGGGATTGAAGCTTTCTTT,CASRSTGIEAFF,TRBV5-6,-,few,TRBJ1-1
TGTGCCAGCAGCTTAGGGACAGCGAAAGATACGCAGTATTTT,CASSLGTAKDTQYF,TRBV7-3,TRBD1,-,TRBJ2-3
TGTGCCAGCAGCCCGGACCCCAGGGGGCCGAGGGAAGAGACCCAGTACTTC,CASSPDPRGPREETQYF,TRBV28,TRBD1,-,TRBJ2-5
TGTGCCAGCAGTTTAGACAGGGGACTCACAGATACGCAGTATTTT,CASSLDRGLTDTQYF,TRBV27,TRBD1,many,TRBJ2-3
TGCGCCAGCAGCCAAGGCAGGGGTGAGCAGTTCTTC,CASSQGRGEQFF,TRBV4-3,-,once,TRBJ2-1
TGTGCCAGCAGTGAATGGGCGAGCAATAGCAATCAGCCCCAGCATTTT,CASSEWASNSNQPQHF,TRBV6-1,-,-,TRBJ1-5
TGCAGTGCCATGGACAGGAACACTGAAGCTTTCTTT,CSAMDRNTEAFF,TRBV20-1,-,few,TRBJ1-1
TGTGCCAGCAGCTTATATGGGGGGACTAGCGGGAGGTCCAGCACAGATACGCAGTATTTT,CASSLYGGTSGRSSTDTQYF,TRBV7-3,TRBD2,few,TRBJ2-3
TGTGCCAGCAGTGAAGCGCAAGGTGGGGGCTACACCTTC,CASSEAQGGGYTF,TRBV2,-,many,TRBJ1-2
TGTGCCAGTCAAGACGGTAGTGTGGAGACCCAGTACTTC,CASQDGSVETQYF,TRBV19,-,many,TRBJ2-5
TGTGCCAGCAGCTTAGCCTTGACAGGGACCTTTTACGAGCAGTACTTC,CASSLALTGTFYEQYF,TRBV7-9,TRBD1,-,TRBJ2-7
TGTGCCAGCAGTTTCCGGACAGGGGGCTACGAGCAGTACTTC,CASSFRTGGYEQYF,TRBV6-1,TRBD1,many,TRBJ2-7
TGTGCCAGCAGTCCCCCCAGGACTAGGTCTAGCACAGATACGCAGTATTTT,CASSPPRTRSSTDTQYF,TRBV28,TRBD2,many,TRBJ2-3
TGTGCCAGCAGTTTACTCACCGGGACTGGTTCCTACGAGCAGTACTTC,CASSLLTGTGSYEQYF,TRBV27,-,many,TRBJ2-7
TGCGCCAGCAGCTTGGCTTCTAGCGGGTCTTCGGATGAGCAGTTCTTC,CASSLASSGSSDEQFF,TRBV5-1,TRBD2,many,TRBJ2-1
TGTGCCTGGACCCTGGAAGGCGAGCAGTACTTC,CAWTLEGEQYF,TRBV30,-,many,TRBJ2-7
TGCAGTGTGGGTCCGGCGGGGACCTACGAGCAGTACTTC,CSVGPAGTYEQYF,TRBV20-1,-,many,TRBJ2-7
TGCGCCAGCAGCCAAGAATGGACTAGCGGATACGAGCAGTACTTC,CASSQEWTSGYEQYF,TRBV4-3,TRBD2,many,TRBJ2-7
TGTGCCAGCAGCCGCGACAAGGTTTTACACGAGCAGTACTTC,CASSRDKVLHEQYF,TRBV11-2,-,-,TRBJ2-7
TGTGCCAGCAGCATAGACGGGGCCTTTAACTATGGCTACACCTTC,CASSIDGAFNYGYTF,TRBV7-9,-,-,TRBJ1-2
TGTGCCAGCAGTTCCCGGGACAATACCTACGAGCAGTACTTC,CASSSRDNTYEQYF,TRBV6-2/TRBV6-3,-,many,TRBJ2-7
TGTGCCATCAGCCTGACTAGCGGGAAGCCAGATACGCAGTATTTT,CAISLTSGKPDTQYF,TRBV10-3,TRBD2,many,TRBJ2-3
TGTGCCAGCAGACTATGGCTACTAGCGGGAGGGGAGACCCAGTACTTC,CASRLWLLAGGETQYF,TRBV7-2,TRBD2,many,TRBJ2-5
TGCGCCAGCAGCTTGGAGGGGACCCATGAGACCCAGTACTTC,CASSLEGTHETQYF,TRBV5-1,-,many,TRBJ2-5
TGTGCCAGCAGTCCGGGACTAGCGGGAGGGGATGAGACCCAGTACTTC,CASSPGLAGGDETQYF,TRBV27,TRBD2,many,TRBJ2-5
TGTGCCAGCATCATGGGACTAGCGGGAGGTTCGGAGACCCAGTACTTC,CASIMGLAGGSETQYF,TRBV12-3/TRBV12-4,TRBD2,-,TRBJ2-5
TGCGCCAGCAGCCTAAATCCGGGACAGATAGACCGTGGAAGTGAGCAGTACTTC,CASSLNPGQIDRGSEQYF,TRBV5-1,TRBD1,-,TRBJ2-7
TGTGCCAGCAGTTTATCGACAGCTACTACCTACGAGCAGTACTTC,CASSLSTATTYEQYF,TRBV27,-,many,TRBJ2-7
TGCGCCAGCAGCACCTTACCCGGGACAGATGGCTACACCTTC,CASSTLPGTDGYTF,TRBV4-1,TRBD1,few,TRBJ1-2
TGTGCCAGCAGTCCAGTCCGCGGGAGCCCCGGAACTACGCAGTATTTT,CASSPVRGSPGTTQYF,TRBV28,TRBD2,many,TRBJ2-3
TGTGCCAGTAGTACGGGGACCTCGAGCTCCTACAATGAGCAGTTCTTC,CASSTGTSSSYNEQFF,TRBV19,-,many,TRBJ2-1
TGTGCCAGCAGCGTCCGGGACAGGGACGACAATGAGCAGTTCTTC,CASSVRDRDDNEQFF,TRBV6-1,TRBD1,many,TRBJ2-1
TGTGCCAGCCTCCGATCTGCGGGCACTGAAGCTTTCTTT,CASLRSAGTEAFF,TRBV27,-,few,TRBJ1-1